This T cell receptor (beta chain) was sequenced during a study of blood T cell repertoires in COVID-19. Study in general: Acute-phase and convalescent COVID-19 samples originated in the United States, Italy and Spain. Sources were T cells, B-cell-depleted T cells, or PBMCs; the material itself was cDNA or gDNA.

In the study's own analysis: Estimation of nucleated cell counts relied on the amplification of reference gene primers. Sequenced by immunoSEQ multiplex PCR; TCRdb stores in-frame clones only, minus some. V and J calls and clone size are copied from that table; D and trimming were computed from the DNA. This table has 95,000 to 150,000 clones, about 88% appearing once. There are 15 residues in the CDR3. Trimming cost V 4 bases and J 2 bases; bases outside gene matches: 6. Germline V gene lookup returns CDR1 SGDLS and CDR2 YYNGEE. Sequences were obtained from peripheral blood. This chain connects TRBV9 to TRBJ1-3; 7 bases map to TRBD1. This receptor was identified in a woman at least 80 years old with acute or convalescent COVID-19. The CDR3 region is CASSLQGTAGNTIYF. The CDR3 bases are TGTGCCAGCAGCCTACAGGGGACCGCTGGAAACACCATATATTTT.